A selection of T cell receptor beta chains follows, all from one sample in a study of OX40 agonist ivuxolimab in advanced cancers. The repertoire was sequenced with immunoSEQ multiplex PCR; TCRdb's copy has only in-frame clones and lacks some. The sample carries some 63,000 clones, about 83% recorded once. The sample here was CD4+ or CD8+ T cells sorted from blood, taken in a trial of the OX40 agonist ivuxolimab. The receptors originated from an adult with an advanced solid tumor such as melanoma, head and neck, liver or kidney cancer. The CDR3 runs from the conserved cysteine through the conserved F or W. Fields, in order: clone size, D gene, V gene, J gene, CDR3 length, CDR3 protein, CDR3 DNA. A D gene is named only where the DNA matches it firmly. Rows give clone size only sometimes, using once, few, many, or a class for an expanded clone.

>.|TRBD1|TRBV29-1|TRBJ2-7|12
CSVGTGPYEQYF
TGCAGCGTCGGGACAGGGCCCTACGAGCAGTACTTC
>.|.|TRBV30|TRBJ1-5|14
CAWTRDTSNQPQHF
TGTGCCTGGACCCGGGACACTAGCAATCAGCCCCAGCATTTT
>.|TRBD2|TRBV6-5|TRBJ2-7|12
CASRRGGYEQYF
TGTGCCAGCCGCCGGGGGGGCTACGAGCAGTACTTC
>.|.|TRBV7-9|TRBJ2-5|14
CASSLALGAETQYF
TGTGCCAGCAGCTTAGCACTGGGGGCGGAGACCCAGTACTTC
>.|.|TRBV7-6|TRBJ2-7|11
CASSFGTSQYF
TGTGCCAGCAGCTTCGGGACTTCGCAGTACTTC
>once|.|TRBV5-8|TRBJ1-1|16
CASSLEGGASRTEAFF
TGTGCCAGCAGCTTGGAGGGGGGGGCAAGTAGAACTGAAGCTTTCTTT
>.|.|TRBV7-2|TRBJ2-3|14
CASSLLGLGDTQYF
TGTGCCAGCAGCTTACTCGGCCTCGGCGATACGCAGTATTTT
>.|.|TRBV28|TRBJ2-4|13
CASTLRGNAIQYF
TGTGCCAGCACCCTCCGGGGGAACGCCATTCAGTACTTC
>few|TRBD2|TRBV5-5|TRBJ2-7|14
CASSWTSAFYEQYF
TGTGCCAGCAGCTGGACTAGCGCGTTCTACGAGCAGTACTTC
>.|.|TRBV6-5|TRBJ1-5|16
CASSYSSQLANQPQHF
TGTGCCAGCAGTTACTCTTCGCAGCTCGCTAATCAGCCCCAGCATTTT
>.|.|TRBV4-1|TRBJ1-4|17
CASSQAPGPRWDEKLFF
TGCGCCAGCAGCCAAGCCCCCGGCCCCCGTTGGGATGAAAAACTGTTTTTT
>.|.|TRBV18|TRBJ1-1|15
CASSPWDLGNTEAFF
TGTGCCAGCTCACCATGGGACCTAGGGAACACTGAAGCTTTCTTT
>.|.|TRBV19|TRBJ2-7|13
CASAYRESGEQYF
TGTGCCAGTGCTTACAGGGAGAGTGGCGAGCAGTACTTC
>.|.|TRBV7-2|TRBJ2-7|13
CASSSDFPYEQYF
TGTGCCAGCAGCTCAGACTTCCCCTACGAGCAGTACTTC
>.|TRBD1|TRBV5-5|TRBJ2-2|15
CASSVRTGNTGELFF
TGTGCCAGCAGCGTAAGGACAGGGAACACCGGGGAGCTGTTTTTT